The rows below give T cell receptor beta chains drawn from one sample of a study of blood T cell repertoires in COVID-19. Profiling relied on immunoSEQ multiplex PCR, and the TCRdb table lists in-frame clones only, not all of them. The data hold 170,000 or so clones, with approximately 83% observed a single time. Sequenced input: peripheral blood. All receptors come from a middle-aged woman with COVID-19, enrolled during active disease. CDR3s leave out the opening cysteine and the closing phenylalanine or tryptophan. The order of the fields is clone size, J gene, V gene, CDR3 length, CDR3 protein. A clone size is listed for some rows: how often the clone was seen (once, few, many), or a class if it is expanded.

clone_size: few
j_call: TRBJ2-2
v_call: TRBV28
cdr3_length: 14
cdr3_aa: ASTPWGTGGFGELF

clone_size: .
j_call: TRBJ1-1
v_call: TRBV4-1
cdr3_length: 12
cdr3_aa: ASSRGILNTEAF

clone_size: .
j_call: TRBJ2-2
v_call: TRBV28
cdr3_length: 14
cdr3_aa: ARWNTGTSMIGELF

clone_size: few
j_call: TRBJ1-5
v_call: TRBV25-1
cdr3_length: 13
cdr3_aa: ASSPRGSGNQPQH

clone_size: .
j_call: TRBJ2-1
v_call: TRBV6-2/TRBV6-3
cdr3_length: 11
cdr3_aa: ASSLVYDNEQF

clone_size: .
j_call: TRBJ2-7
v_call: TRBV5-4
cdr3_length: 11
cdr3_aa: ASSDLTNYEQY

clone_size: .
j_call: TRBJ2-7
v_call: TRBV3-1/TRBV3-2
cdr3_length: 10
cdr3_aa: ASSAQTGEQY

clone_size: .
j_call: TRBJ2-7
v_call: TRBV3-1/TRBV3-2
cdr3_length: 15
cdr3_aa: ASSQGTSGGKGGEQY

clone_size: .
j_call: TRBJ1-6
v_call: TRBV7-2
cdr3_length: 14
cdr3_aa: ASSLEVRGGNSPLH

clone_size: .
j_call: TRBJ2-7
v_call: TRBV6-5
cdr3_length: 12
cdr3_aa: ASSTTGSSYEQY

clone_size: .
j_call: TRBJ2-1
v_call: TRBV10-3
cdr3_length: 13
cdr3_aa: AISEARRSYNEQF

clone_size: .
j_call: TRBJ2-1
v_call: TRBV7-9
cdr3_length: 10
cdr3_aa: ASSQGFLEQF

clone_size: .
j_call: TRBJ1-1
v_call: TRBV5-1
cdr3_length: 13
cdr3_aa: ASSLAQGVGTEAF

clone_size: .
j_call: TRBJ2-7
v_call: TRBV3-1/TRBV3-2
cdr3_length: 12
cdr3_aa: ASSQVSGSHEQY

clone_size: .
j_call: TRBJ2-2
v_call: TRBV28
cdr3_length: 12
cdr3_aa: ASTGYAGLAGEF

clone_size: .
j_call: TRBJ2-6
v_call: TRBV4-2
cdr3_length: 11
cdr3_aa: ATGTAGANVLT

clone_size: .
j_call: TRBJ1-5
v_call: TRBV6-6
cdr3_length: 14
cdr3_aa: ASSYLDRGSGQPQH

clone_size: .
j_call: TRBJ2-7
v_call: TRBV23-1
cdr3_length: 9
cdr3_aa: ASSELDEQY

clone_size: .
j_call: TRBJ2-3
v_call: TRBV12-5
cdr3_length: 11
cdr3_aa: ASEGTSTDTQY

clone_size: .
j_call: TRBJ1-5
v_call: TRBV23-1
cdr3_length: 16
cdr3_aa: ASSQSTSDGTDPKPQH

clone_size: .
j_call: TRBJ1-4
v_call: TRBV5-6
cdr3_length: 15
cdr3_aa: ASSAVEPGQLTRKLF

clone_size: .
j_call: TRBJ1-2
v_call: TRBV6-1
cdr3_length: 12
cdr3_aa: ASSERSQIYGYT

clone_size: .
j_call: TRBJ1-4
v_call: TRBV5-1
cdr3_length: 12
cdr3_aa: ASSGLATNEKLF

clone_size: .
j_call: TRBJ2-5
v_call: TRBV7-2
cdr3_length: 13
cdr3_aa: ASSLAGGATETQY

clone_size: .
j_call: TRBJ2-2
v_call: TRBV15
cdr3_length: 11
cdr3_aa: ATSSPSTGELF

clone_size: .
j_call: TRBJ2-7
v_call: TRBV5-4
cdr3_length: 11
cdr3_aa: ASSLRGTYEQY

clone_size: once
j_call: TRBJ2-7
v_call: TRBV28
cdr3_length: 13
cdr3_aa: ASSVSRGLSYEQY

clone_size: once
j_call: TRBJ2-7
v_call: TRBV12-3/TRBV12-4
cdr3_length: 10
cdr3_aa: ASSFSRGEQY